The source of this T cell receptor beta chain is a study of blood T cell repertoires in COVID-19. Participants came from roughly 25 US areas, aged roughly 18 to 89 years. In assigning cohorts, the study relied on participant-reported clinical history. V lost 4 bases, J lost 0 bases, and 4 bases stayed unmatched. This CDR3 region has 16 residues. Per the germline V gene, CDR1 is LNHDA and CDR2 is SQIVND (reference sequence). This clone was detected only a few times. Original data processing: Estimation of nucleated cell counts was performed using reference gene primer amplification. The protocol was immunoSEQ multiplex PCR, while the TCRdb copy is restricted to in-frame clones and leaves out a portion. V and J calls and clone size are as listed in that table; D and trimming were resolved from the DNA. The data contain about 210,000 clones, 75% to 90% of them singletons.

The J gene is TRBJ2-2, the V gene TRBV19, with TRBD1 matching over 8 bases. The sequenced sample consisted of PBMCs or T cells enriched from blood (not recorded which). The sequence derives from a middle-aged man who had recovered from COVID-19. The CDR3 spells CASSNPGGSNTGELFF. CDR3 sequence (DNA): TGTGCCAGTAGTAACCCAGGGGGCTCGAACACCGGGGAGCTGTTTTTT.